Listed below are T cell receptor beta chains from one sample, sequenced in a study of cytomegalovirus exposure and HLA in healthy donors. The method was immunoSEQ multiplex PCR; TCRdb's version includes in-frame clones alone and lacks a portion of them. This repertoire includes over 100,000 clones. Sequences were obtained from PBMCs. Receptor source: a woman in her 40s in good health and CMV-seropositive. CDR3s include the opening cysteine and the closing phenylalanine or tryptophan. The D gene is left open where the match is weak.

>TRBD2|15|TRBV11-2|TRBJ2-1
CASSFSGRAYNEQFF
TGTGCCAGCAGCTTTAGCGGGAGGGCGTACAATGAGCAGTTCTTC
>.|11|TRBV11-2|TRBJ1-1
CASSSSVIDFF
TGTGCCAGCAGCTCGTCGGTCATTGATTTCTTT
>TRBD2|15|TRBV18|TRBJ2-3
CASSPLAGGTDAQYF
TGTGCCAGCTCACCCTTAGCGGGAGGGACAGATGCGCAGTATTTT
>.|11|TRBV20-1|TRBJ1-2
CSASLYHGYTF
TGCAGTGCTAGTCTCTACCATGGCTACACCTTC
>TRBD1|15|TRBV18|TRBJ2-2
CASSPLQGDTGELFF
TGTGCCAGCTCACCATTACAGGGGGACACCGGGGAGCTGTTTTTT
>.|14|TRBV7-6|TRBJ1-2
CASSSGLDLDGYTF
TGTGCCAGCAGCTCGGGGTTAGACCTCGACGGCTACACCTTC
>.|16|TRBV28|TRBJ1-3
CASSTPRISSGNTIYF
TGTGCCAGCAGTACACCCAGGATAAGCTCTGGAAACACCATATATTTT
>.|13|TRBV12-5|TRBJ2-2
CASAQQATGELFF
TGTGCTAGTGCTCAACAGGCTACCGGGGAGCTGTTTTTT
>.|13|TRBV25-1|TRBJ2-1
CASSGSTYNEQFF
TGTGCCAGCAGTGGTTCTACGTACAATGAGCAGTTCTTC
>.|11|TRBV6-5|TRBJ1-2
CASSSGKGYTF
TGTGCCAGCAGTTCTGGCAAGGGCTACACCTTC
>.|15|TRBV6-1|TRBJ1-4
CASSEAGRKNEKLFF
TGTGCCAGCAGTGAAGCCGGCAGGAAGAATGAAAAACTGTTTTTT
>.|19|TRBV5-4|TRBJ2-3
CASSPPFANPTVPTDTQYF
TGTGCCAGCAGCCCTCCCTTTGCGAACCCCACGGTGCCTACAGATACGCAGTATTTT
>.|13|TRBV7-3|TRBJ2-3
CASSLTDSRAQYF
TGTGCCAGCAGCTTAACGGACTCCCGAGCGCAGTATTTT
>TRBD1|15|TRBV7-6|TRBJ2-7
CASSLGQGPWREQYF
TGTGCCAGCAGCTTGGGACAGGGACCTTGGCGGGAGCAGTACTTC
>.|15|TRBV5-1|TRBJ1-5
CASSLWGGSNQPQHF
TGCGCCAGCAGCTTGTGGGGGGGGAGCAATCAGCCCCAGCATTTT
>TRBD2|16|TRBV19|TRBJ2-1
CASIGGGGGLYNEQFF
TGTGCCAGTATAGGAGGTGGGGGGGGACTGTACAATGAGCAGTTCTTC
>TRBD2|15|TRBV5-6|TRBJ2-7
CASSLRTSVTYEQYF
TGTGCCAGCAGCTTGAGGACTAGCGTAACCTACGAGCAGTACTTC
>.|18|TRBV21-1|TRBJ1-4
CASRGRYRGPATNEKLFF
TGTGCCAGCAGGGGGAGATACAGAGGACCTGCAACTAATGAAAAACTGTTTTTT
>TRBD2|14|TRBV7-3|TRBJ2-1
CASSSTSARNEQFF
TGTGCCAGCAGCTCTACTAGCGCCAGGAATGAGCAGTTCTTC
>.|14|TRBV10-3|TRBJ2-1
CAISEVSSYNEQFF
TGTGCCATCAGTGAGGTGAGCTCCTACAATGAGCAGTTCTTC
>TRBD1|17|TRBV18|TRBJ1-2
CASSPLIGDRGISGYTF
TGTGCCAGCTCACCACTTATAGGAGACAGGGGGATAAGTGGCTACACCTTC
>.|17|TRBV14|TRBJ1-3
CASSQTKTALSGNTIYF
TGTGCCAGCAGCCAGACGAAGACAGCACTCTCTGGAAACACCATATATTTT
>TRBD2|15|TRBV4-1|TRBJ2-7
CASSQDLSGRYEQYF
TGCGCCAGCAGCCAAGATCTTAGCGGGAGATACGAGCAGTACTTC
>TRBD2|17|TRBV4-1|TRBJ2-2
CASSLSPPSGMTGELFF
TGCGCCAGCAGCCTTAGCCCCCCTAGCGGTATGACCGGGGAGCTGTTTTTT
>TRBD2|16|TRBV5-1|TRBJ2-1
CASSFQSGRSYNEQFF
TGCGCCAGCAGCTTCCAAAGCGGGAGGTCCTACAATGAGCAGTTCTTC
>.|15|TRBV27|TRBJ1-4
CASSFWGIPNEKLFF
TGTGCCAGCAGTTTCTGGGGCATACCGAATGAAAAACTGTTTTTT
>.|15|TRBV5-6|TRBJ1-2
CASSLALRGGYGYTF
TGTGCCAGCAGCTTGGCGTTGCGGGGCGGCTATGGCTACACCTTC
>TRBD2|16|TRBV28|TRBJ2-1
CASSIAGGGSYNEQFF
TGTGCCAGTAGTATAGCGGGAGGGGGGTCCTACAATGAGCAGTTCTTC
>TRBD2|16|TRBV9|TRBJ2-1
CASSANLAGGPNEQFF
TGTGCCAGCAGCGCAAATCTAGCGGGAGGCCCCAATGAGCAGTTCTTC
>.|16|TRBV18|TRBJ2-3
CASSLEISGDTDTQYF
TGTGCCAGCTCCCTCGAAATTTCGGGAGACACAGATACGCAGTATTTT
>TRBD1|13|TRBV19|TRBJ1-5
CASKGQGNQPQHF
TGTGCCAGTAAAGGACAGGGGAACCAGCCCCAGCATTTT
>.|14|TRBV2|TRBJ2-2
CASSSESNTGELFF
TGTGCCAGCAGTTCTGAGTCCAACACCGGGGAGCTGTTTTTT
>.|15|TRBV11-2|TRBJ2-3
CASSLQTGGTDTQYF
TGTGCCAGCAGCTTGCAAACGGGTGGAACAGATACGCAGTATTTT
>.|12|TRBV19|TRBJ1-1
CASSKANTEAFF
TGTGCCAGTAGTAAAGCGAACACTGAAGCTTTCTTT
>TRBD1|13|TRBV19|TRBJ2-2
CASRDRARGELFF
TGTGCCAGTAGGGACAGGGCCAGAGGGGAGCTGTTTTTT
>TRBD2|15|TRBV5-1|TRBJ2-7
CASSLGTSGSYEQYF
TGCGCCAGCAGCTTGGGGACTAGCGGGTCCTACGAGCAGTACTTC
>TRBD1|16|TRBV5-1|TRBJ2-3
CASSLAGTEPTDTQYF
TGCGCCAGCAGCTTGGCAGGGACAGAGCCCACAGATACGCAGTATTTT
>TRBD1|16|TRBV15|TRBJ2-7
CATSRDLGQGSYEQYF
TGTGCCACCAGCAGAGATCTAGGACAGGGGTCCTACGAGCAGTACTTC
>.|18|TRBV1|TRBJ2-1
CTSSQDFREGLDYNEQFF
TGCACCAGCAGCCAAGATTTCAGGGAGGGCCTAGATTACAATGAGCAGTTCTTC
>.|11|TRBV30|TRBJ2-7
CAWSPAYEQYF
TGTGCCTGGAGTCCCGCCTACGAGCAGTACTTC
>.|15|TRBV5-1|TRBJ1-2
CASSLEGVTNYGYTF
TGCGCCAGCAGCTTGGAGGGAGTCACTAACTATGGCTACACCTTC
>TRBD2|15|TRBV4-2|TRBJ2-2
CASSQDLGGSGELFF
TGTGCCAGCAGCCAAGACCTGGGAGGGAGCGGGGAGCTGTTTTTT
>TRBD1|15|TRBV6-5|TRBJ1-1
CASSSRGRGRTEAFF
TGTGCCAGCAGTAGCCGGGGTAGGGGGCGGACTGAAGCTTTCTTT
>TRBD1|15|TRBV28|TRBJ2-6
CASSGQVAGANVLTF
TGTGCCAGCAGTGGACAGGTTGCGGGGGCCAACGTCCTGACTTTC